A few counts support the clone carrying this T cell receptor beta chain. No antigen is known for it. As part of sample collection, lesional scalp punch biopsies and peripheral blood were taken from alopecia areata patients. This sample was taken from a study of CD8+ T cells in alopecia areata. Broader study findings: Whereas mice showed it more clearly, TCR sharing across patients was murkier, possibly because of HLA. Affected lesional scalp, above all in alopecia totalis/universalis, was more clonal than normal scalp.

The CDR3 loop spans 13 amino acids. The germline V and J ends were trimmed by 4 bases and 7 bases, with 8 bases remaining between them. Sequencing templates came from extracted RNA that was reverse transcribed into cDNA. Clones were sequenced by immunoSEQ multiplex PCR, and TCRdb holds only the in-frame ones, with some missing. The repertoire holds roughly 200,000 clones, with almost 65% as singletons. This clonotype originated in a human donor with alopecia areata. The material was CD4+ T cells sorted from blood, obtained at week 0. The chain uses TRBV23-1 and TRBJ1-6; unclear D gene. TRBV23-1 is treated as an ORF (open reading frame) with a function not yet certain. The CDR3 loop is CASSPQANSPLHF. As DNA, the CDR3 is TGCGCCAGCAGTCCTCAGGCCAATTCACCCCTCCACTTT.